The sequence of this T cell receptor beta chain was determined in a study of blood T cell repertoires in COVID-19. Germline loops: CDR1 SGHNT, CDR2 YYREEE (reference sequence). This CDR3 spans 15 amino acids. V lost 4 bases, J lost 6 bases, and 17 bases lay in between. In the original processing: Estimated nucleated cell counts came from reference gene primer amplification. The method was immunoSEQ multiplex PCR; TCRdb's version includes in-frame clones alone and lacks a portion of them. V and J calls and clone size are those listed in that table; D and trimming were worked out from the DNA. The sample lists roughly 80,000 clones; 90% were seen once.

The chain has TRBV5-4 and TRBJ2-1; D might be TRBD2 (6 bases). Sequenced: peripheral blood. This receptor was taken from a woman older than 75 with active or convalescent COVID-19. As DNA, the CDR3 is TGTGCCAGCAGCCGGGGGACCGCCGTCCCCAATGAGCAGTTCTTC. It codes for CASSRGTAVPNEQFF.